Detailed here is one TCR beta chain. The antigen it binds to is not known. These data are taken from a study of cytomegalovirus exposure and HLA in healthy donors (dated by TCRdb to about 2017). Broadly, across the study: In an earlier analysis of around 540 of the donors, 276 Gb of sequence data and some 100 million unique TCR beta sequences from 150 million to 200 million T cells were reported. An early release that covered around 590 HLA-typed donors contained approximately 320 gigabases of sequencing data and approximately 85 million unique TCR sequences. Of the 398 genotyped donors, roughly 85% fell in the genetic ancestry cluster associated with self-reported Caucasian donors. The study aimed to test whether signatures of past pathogen exposure could be identified by cataloging public T cell receptors. The T cell repertoires of some 670 subjects were profiled by immunosequencing and related to cytomegalovirus serostatus. A separate validation cohort of some 130 different subjects was used in addition to the 666-subject first cohort. The study combined high-throughput TCR immunosequencing, statistical association of individual TCRs with disease status, and machine learning to predict cytomegalovirus infection status. A later analysis re-examined previously published TCR beta repertoires from 610 or so donors and added high-resolution HLA genotyping to investigate patterns of TCR occurrence. Rather than using new phenotypic data, the later analysis identified candidate immune exposures from TCR beta sequences and from how often those sequences occurred across donors. An earlier analysis of around 640 of the donors used high-throughput TCR beta sequencing to judge whether each TCR beta V gene segment behaved as functional or pseudogenic. Alongside the repertoire data, information on donor age, sex, ethnicity and CMV serostatus was compiled. A later genetic analysis used genome-wide SNP genotypes for about 65% of the roughly 700 donors, treating that subset as a discovery cohort. Every discovery cohort repertoire had been produced on one sequencing platform. HLA typing included class I and class II loci at four-digit resolution. The number of typed donors differed by locus: about 620-630 for A, B, C, DRB1 and DQB1; 500 to 550 for DQA1; some 590 for DPA1; and around 470 for DPB1. Because of strong linkage in the cohort, 5 or 6 DR-DQ haplotypes were treated as single units for association and clustering. Across roughly 420 genotyped donors of the cohort, an average of roughly 230,000 unique TCR beta nucleotide sequences per donor were sequenced, and 15% to 20% of those sequences were non-productive. What the research found in general, with its limitations: In a later analysis, most CMV-associated TCR beta chains were found to appear HLA-restricted, with HLA associations seemingly driven largely by CMV exposure. Roughly uniform sequencing depth across donors was assumed in presence/absence analyses, although this assumption may not hold. According to a later genetic analysis, donors in an Asian-associated ancestry cluster had fewer N-insertions in productive TCRs than the approximately 700-donor mean. Because counts were too low, seventeen rarely observed V segments, including chromosome 9 orphons, were excluded from the earlier analysis of some 590 of the donors. In a later analysis, HLA-associated TCR beta chains showed more clonal expansion and lower generation probabilities than non-associated chains that were equally common. In vitro tests confirmed that a few of the cytomegalovirus-associated TCR beta chains recognize cytomegalovirus antigens. Correlated functional status among segregating V segments might be attributable to linkage disequilibrium, but an unknown experimental factor could not be ruled out. The classifier was reported to diagnose cytomegalovirus status with high specificity and sensitivity in both the original cohort and the validation cohort. A later analysis reported that several top co-occurrence clusters appeared linked to parvovirus B19, influenza, CMV and Epstein-Barr virus. In this cohort, only TCR beta chains were sequenced, and detectable features were limited by the absence of alpha or paired-chain data. CMV serostatus was the only immune exposure information available for the cohort. At a false discovery rate of 0.05, a later analysis linked under 20,000 TCR beta sequences to specific HLA alleles. A group of highly shared sequence variants was considered likely to be a technical artifact of the sequencing pipeline. An earlier analysis of roughly 570 of the donors showed that most TCR beta V segments appeared in productive rearrangements either about 87% or about 30% of the time, which broadly matched IMGT annotations. The authors suggested that the approach could potentially be extended to other disease states and immunological phenotypes. Across donors, most TCR sequences were observed very rarely, whereas some public TCRs were present in many individuals. A further reported finding was that TCR beta sequences accurately predicted the HLA-A and HLA-B alleles for most subjects in the first cohort. A later genetic analysis associated a missense DCLRE1C variant with V-gene and J-gene trimming of TCR beta chains, and an independent cohort replicated the association. Because HLA typing was unavailable for some donors at each locus, only the typed subset was used in association tests. According to a later analysis, TCR association rates differed among HLA loci, with DRB1 alleles showing the most associated TCRs and HLA-C alleles showing the fewest. A total of fewer than 200 TCR beta chains were listed by the study as associated with cytomegalovirus. When HLA alleles, especially DR and DQ, strongly co-occurred, attributing TCR associations to individual alleles was difficult.

The cohort consisted of 600 to 700 healthy bone marrow donors. At the time of sampling, all cohort members were nominally healthy, though unrecorded immune exposures were likely present. The donor was CMV seronegative and was included in the group of a few hundred seronegative cohort members. Each donor provided a peripheral blood sample, and peripheral blood mononuclear cells were used for TCR beta sequencing. Genomic DNA extraction from the blood cell samples was performed with the Qiagen DNeasy Blood Extraction Kit. Library method: the immunoSEQ multiplex PCR assay. A mixture of 60 forward primers for TCR Vbeta segments and 13 reverse primers for TCR Jbeta segments was used in the multiplex PCR. The CDR3 region of rearranged TCR beta genes was amplified from genomic DNA with a multiplex PCR assay. The Illumina HiSeq System was used to sequence the amplified TCR beta libraries as 87-base-pair reads. The authors processed their data as follows. In a later analysis, approximately 74 million unique TCR beta chains were counted across the approximately 620 repertoires, and approximately 11 million of these chains were shared by at least two donors. Raw reads were error-corrected and collapsed into unique sequences with a nearest-neighbor algorithm that merged closely related sequences to remove PCR and sequencing errors. CDR3 sequences were aligned to IMGT reference sequences to assign V, D and J gene segments. For a sequence to be retained, a match of at least six nucleotides to both a V gene segment and a J gene segment was required. A rearrangement counted as productive if the CDR3 had no stop codons and remained in frame with V and J, and every other rearrangement counted as non-productive. CDR3 was defined according to IMGT convention as the region running from the second conserved V-encoded cysteine to the conserved J-encoded phenylalanine. The earlier analysis of a few hundred of the donors excluded sequences that lacked an unambiguous match to a single V gene segment. In an earlier analysis of 450 to 750 of the donors, a V segment was called functional when productive rearrangements were above 56.7%, and segregating when the standard deviation between donors exceeded 5%. A statistical classification framework was built to diagnose cytomegalovirus status from the catalog of TCR beta chain sequences. In a later analysis, V and J genes were assigned by comparing TCR nucleotide sequences against IMGT/GENE-DB human TR gene sequences. A later analysis assigned CDR3 sequences and most-parsimonious VDJ recombination scenarios with the TCRdist pipeline. In a later analysis, each TCR beta chain was defined by its CDR3 amino acid sequence together with its V-gene family, and reads without a unique V-gene family were excluded. A later analysis removed 592 highly shared, low-generation-probability nucleotide sequences to deal with suspected cross-contamination and a sequencing artifact. In a later analysis, a clonal expansion index was calculated for each public chain from normalized within-repertoire ranks of inferred template counts. In a later analysis, generation probabilities were computed using a VDJ recombination model fitted to out-of-frame rearrangements, and the results were checked against IGoR. In a later analysis, hypergeometric tests were used to score TCR-TCR, TCR-HLA and TCR-CMV co-occurrence, with a repertoire-size bias correction applied to TCR pairs. To estimate false discovery rates, a later analysis permuted the HLA or CMV assignments 20 times. In a later analysis, co-occurring TCRs were grouped using DBSCAN, with TCRdist sequence similarity added in when clustering inside HLA-allele-positive subsets. Repertoires with fewer than 30,000 or more than 120,000 public chains, plus five repertoires with anomalous nucleotide sharing, were excluded from co-occurrence clustering. Not all clones reach the TCRdb copy of this immuneACCESS table, which keeps in-frame sequences only. Checked studies attribute under half of the gap to unresolved V genes and leave the rest unexplained. V and J calls and clone size come straight from that table; D and trimming were deduced from the DNA. The sample's table covers around 110,000 clones. The top ten constitute 3% to 4.5% of the sample.

The sequenced sample consisted of PBMCs. The TCR originated in a man aged 25 to 40 in good health and CMV-seronegative.

The CDR3 region: CASREVGRMGYTF. In nucleotide form, the sequence is TGTGCCAGTCGAGAGGTGGGGCGAATGGGCTACACCTTC. The rearrangement combines TRBV7-2 with TRBJ1-2, with TRBD1 tentatively as D gene (5 bases match). The CDR3 covers 13 residues, taking in both the cysteine and the phenylalanine. Just the 39-base CDR3 DNA is kept, in frame starting at base 1. Between the V and J ends, shortened by 9 bases and 8 bases respectively, the junction contains 19 bases. Based on the germline V gene, the CDR1 and CDR2 sequences are SGHTA and FQGNSA.